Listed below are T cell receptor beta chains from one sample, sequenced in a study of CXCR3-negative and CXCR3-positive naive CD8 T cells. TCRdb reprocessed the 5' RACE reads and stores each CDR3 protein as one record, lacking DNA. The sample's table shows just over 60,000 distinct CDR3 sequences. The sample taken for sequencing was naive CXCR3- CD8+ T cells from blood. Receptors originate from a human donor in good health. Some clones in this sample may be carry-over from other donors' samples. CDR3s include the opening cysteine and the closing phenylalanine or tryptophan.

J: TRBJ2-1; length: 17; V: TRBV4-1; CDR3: CASSQVPVSGILNEQFF
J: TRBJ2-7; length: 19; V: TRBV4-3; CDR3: CASSQDVDYTGGLTYEQYF
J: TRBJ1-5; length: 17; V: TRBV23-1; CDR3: CASSQYQGRYSNQPQHF
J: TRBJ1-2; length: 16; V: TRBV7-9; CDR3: CASSSLGTGADYGYTF
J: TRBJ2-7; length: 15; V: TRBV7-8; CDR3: CASSRGTGDVHEQYF
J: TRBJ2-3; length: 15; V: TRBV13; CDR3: CASSAGPLRADTQYF
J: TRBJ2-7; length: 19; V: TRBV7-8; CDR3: CASSLFPYRGGISSYEQYF
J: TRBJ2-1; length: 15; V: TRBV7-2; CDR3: CASSLIAGGYNEQFF
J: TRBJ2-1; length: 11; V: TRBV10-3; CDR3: CAIRNGGWQFF
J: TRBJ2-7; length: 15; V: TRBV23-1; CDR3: CASSQPGQLAYEQYF
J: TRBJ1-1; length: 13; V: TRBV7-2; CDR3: CASSNGQRPGAFF
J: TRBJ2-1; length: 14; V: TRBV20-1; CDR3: CSARVGTANNEQFF
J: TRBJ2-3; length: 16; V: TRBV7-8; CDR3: CASSSRLAGPHGAQYF
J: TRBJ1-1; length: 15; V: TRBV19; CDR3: CASRNQGNLNTEAFF
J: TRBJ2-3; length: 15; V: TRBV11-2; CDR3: CASSFPSRRQGPKYF
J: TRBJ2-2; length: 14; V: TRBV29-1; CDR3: CSVEDRVYTGELFF
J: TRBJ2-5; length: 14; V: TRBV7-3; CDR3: CASSLAGGEETQYF
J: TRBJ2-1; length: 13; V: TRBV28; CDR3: CASSITVYNEQFF